This TCR beta chain derives from a study of cytomegalovirus exposure and HLA in healthy donors. Looking at the study overall: Researchers found that roughly 81% of almost 400 genotyped donors fell within the Caucasian-associated ancestry cluster. Study-level results: Later analysis associated a missense DCLRE1C variant with TCR beta V- and J-gene trimming.

The germline CDR1 and CDR2 sequences are KGHSH and LQKENI. The CDR3 extends over 13 amino acids. Every donor was a healthy person donating bone marrow. Primers for the PCR totalled 60 Vbeta and 13 Jbeta. Only in-frame clones appear in the TCRdb table, and some are missing; sequencing was by immunoSEQ multiplex PCR. The sample holds around 33,000 clones. Turning to this clone: Its target is not known.

The genes are TRBV18 and TRBJ2-5; no clear D gene. The J call could be wrong; TRBJ2-7 is a better fit for the DNA end. Specimen: PBMCs. This TCR was sampled from a woman in her thirties or forties in good health and CMV-seropositive. The CDR3 coding sequence is TGTGCCAGCTCACTACGCGAGGTCTCCGAGCAGTACTTC. This translates into CASSLREVSEQYF.